A selection of T cell receptor beta chains follows, all from one sample in a study of T-cell reconstitution after alpha-beta-depleted transplantation in children. From the PCR reads, TCRdb called clonotypes with MiXCR, one entry per CDR3 protein. The table shows tens of thousands of distinct CDR3 sequences, with approximately 4.4% occurring only once. Sequences were derived from PBMCs, mostly from graft donor cells, sampled 180 days after TCRalphabeta/CD19-depleted stem cell transplant. The source of these receptors is a boy under two years old who had a stem cell transplant for acute myeloid leukemia, so the T cells may come from the graft donor. Both conserved end residues are part of each CDR3. D genes are given only for firm matches. Clone size is given for some rows only: seen once, a few or many times, or a class if the clone is expanded.

V gene	D gene	clone size	J gene	CDR3 protein	CDR3 DNA
TRBV5-1	TRBD1	many	TRBJ2-2	CASRQGGANTGELFF	TGCGCCAGCAGGCAAGGGGGCGCGAACACCGGGGAGCTGTTTTTT
TRBV3-1	NA	many	TRBJ1-6	CASSQSWAGLNSPLHF	TGTGCCAGCAGCCAATCCTGGGCAGGCCTTAATTCACCCCTCCACTTT
TRBV5-1	TRBD2	many	TRBJ2-1	CASSPPLLAGSYNEQFF	TGCGCCAGCAGCCCGCCCCTACTAGCGGGGTCCTACAATGAGCAGTTCTTC
TRBV5-1	NA	many	TRBJ2-1	CASSLAPAPDQFF	TGCGCCAGCAGCTTGGCTCCGGCCCCCGATCAGTTCTTC
TRBV20-1	TRBD1	many	TRBJ2-3	CSARGDRGADTQYF	TGCAGTGCTAGGGGGGACAGGGGGGCAGATACGCAGTATTTT
TRBV27	NA	many	TRBJ2-2	CASSALSTGELFF	TGTGCCAGCAGTGCCCTGTCCACCGGGGAGCTGTTTTTT
TRBV28	NA	many	TRBJ1-6	CASGNSPLHF	TGTGCCAGCGGAAATTCACCCCTCCACTTT
TRBV4-2	TRBD1	many	TRBJ1-2	CASSQVRTGVTISYGYTF	TGTGCCAGCAGCCAAGTGAGGACAGGGGTGACGATTTCGTATGGCTACACCTTC
TRBV29-1	NA	many	TRBJ2-1	CSAGMGGPSDEQFF	TGCAGCGCAGGAATGGGGGGGCCGTCGGATGAGCAGTTCTTC
TRBV20-1	NA	many	TRBJ2-5	CSASTDGETQYF	TGCAGTGCTAGTACAGATGGGGAGACCCAGTACTTC
TRBV1	NA	many	TRBJ2-3	CTSSHRGRGASKDTQYF	TGCACCAGCAGCCACAGAGGAAGGGGGGCCAGTAAAGATACGCAGTATTTT
TRBV6-1	NA	many	TRBJ2-5	CASRRAETQYF	TGTGCCAGCAGAAGAGCGGAGACCCAGTACTTC
TRBV25-1	NA	many	TRBJ1-3	CASIVFGRGRPGNTIYF	TGTGCCAGCATTGTCTTTGGGCGGGGGCGACCTGGAAACACCATATATTTT
TRBV12-3/TRBV12-4	NA	many	TRBJ2-2	CASRTGNFGELFF	TGTGCCAGTCGGACCGGGAACTTCGGGGAGCTGTTTTTT
TRBV12-3/TRBV12-4	TRBD1	many	TRBJ2-6	CASSFLWTGRLGGANVLTF	TGTGCCAGCAGTTTCCTTTGGACAGGGCGGTTAGGTGGGGCCAACGTCCTGACTTTC
TRBV7-2	TRBD2	many	TRBJ2-4	CASSFSSGTKNIQYF	TGTGCCAGCAGCTTTTCGAGCGGGACCAAAAACATTCAGTACTTC
TRBV20-1	NA	many	TRBJ1-5	CSARDGGASYSNQPQHF	TGCAGTGCTAGAGACGGGGGCGCCTCCTATAGCAATCAGCCCCAGCATTTT
TRBV11-3	NA	many	TRBJ2-5	CASSLQGTKGETQYF	TGTGCCAGCAGCTTGCAGGGGACCAAAGGAGAGACCCAGTACTTC
TRBV11-1	NA	many	TRBJ2-3	CASSHRRAETDTQYF	TGTGCCAGCAGCCATCGACGGGCCGAGACAGATACGCAGTATTTT
TRBV10-3	NA	many	TRBJ2-3	CAISSSTDTQYF	TGTGCCATCAGCAGTAGCACAGATACGCAGTATTTT
TRBV12-3/TRBV12-4	NA	few	TRBJ1-5	CTSSNLGQFLQGYQPQHF	TGTACCAGCAGCAACTTAGGACAGTTCCTGCAGGGCTATCAGCCCCAGCATTTT
TRBV20-1	TRBD2	many	TRBJ2-5	CSANPGLAETQYF	TGCAGTGCTAACCCCGGACTAGCAGAGACCCAGTACTTC
TRBV12-3/TRBV12-4	NA	many	TRBJ1-4	CASSPLVGLEKLFF	TGTGCCAGCAGTCCCCTTGTAGGGCTGGAAAAACTGTTTTTT
TRBV3-1	NA	many	TRBJ2-4	CASSPQGPRISNIQYF	TGTGCCAGCAGCCCCCAGGGACCCAGGATTTCAAACATTCAGTACTTC
TRBV29-1	TRBD1	many	TRBJ2-7	CSALRDSPGEQYF	TGCAGCGCCCTCCGGGACAGTCCCGGGGAGCAGTACTTC
TRBV5-5	TRBD1	many	TRBJ1-2	CASSWGDREGGYTF	TGTGCCAGCAGCTGGGGAGACAGGGAAGGTGGCTACACCTTC
TRBV6-6	NA	NA	TRBJ2-7	CASSYVTYEQYF	TGTGCCAGCAGTTACGTCACCTACGAGCAGTACTTC
TRBV12-3/TRBV12-4	NA	many	TRBJ1-6	CASLNTGVSPLHF	TGTGCCAGCTTAAATACAGGTGTTTCACCCCTCCACTTT
TRBV20-1	NA	many	TRBJ1-2	CFSPNYGYTF	TGCTTCAGTCCTAACTATGGCTACACCTTC
TRBV6-1	TRBD1	many	TRBJ2-1	CASSEALDRIFSRFF	TGTGCCAGCAGTGAAGCCCTGGACAGGATCTTTTCACGGTTCTTC
TRBV7-9	NA	many	TRBJ2-1	CASSSLRGNEQFF	TGTGCCAGCAGCTCCTTAAGGGGGAATGAGCAGTTCTTC
TRBV12-3/TRBV12-4	NA	many	TRBJ2-2	CASSLRVTTGELFF	TGTGCCAGCAGTTTAAGGGTAACCACCGGGGAGCTGTTTTTT
TRBV5-6	NA	many	TRBJ1-6	CASSFVGPAYNSPLHF	TGTGCCAGCAGCTTCGTCGGTCCCGCTTATAATTCACCCCTCCACTTT
TRBV7-9	TRBD2	many	TRBJ2-1	CASSPSGGLAGNEQFF	TGTGCCAGCAGCCCCAGCGGGGGTCTAGCTGGGAATGAGCAGTTCTTC
TRBV29-1	NA	many	TRBJ2-3	CSVEGLVSDTQYF	TGCAGCGTTGAGGGGTTAGTCTCCGATACGCAGTATTTT
TRBV20-1	TRBD1	many	TRBJ1-6	CSARQGGSYNSPLHF	TGCAGTGCTCGACAGGGCGGGTCCTATAATTCACCCCTCCACTTT
TRBV30	NA	many	TRBJ1-1	CAWSLRVTEAFF	TGTGCCTGGAGTCTGAGGGTAACTGAAGCTTTCTTT
TRBV5-1	TRBD1	many	TRBJ2-1	CASSLGNRGNEQFF	TGCGCCAGCAGCTTGGGCAACAGGGGGAATGAGCAGTTCTTC
TRBV12-3/TRBV12-4	NA	many	TRBJ1-2	CASSLARGADGYTF	TGTGCCAGCAGTTTGGCACGGGGGGCGGATGGCTACACCTTC
TRBV6-4	TRBD1	few	TRBJ1-4	CAFSFHPGTESPNEKLFF	TGTGCCTTCAGTTTCCACCCCGGGACAGAGAGTCCTAATGAAAAACTGTTTTTT
TRBV5-1	TRBD1	many	TRBJ2-1	CASSPRQGYNRNEQFF	TGCGCCAGCAGCCCCAGACAGGGGTATAATAGGAATGAGCAGTTCTTC
TRBV4-3	NA	many	TRBJ2-7	CASSQNTGISYEQYF	TGCGCCAGCAGCCAAAACACAGGGATATCCTACGAGCAGTACTTC
TRBV12-3/TRBV12-4	TRBD1	many	TRBJ2-2	CASSPRTGGRTGELFF	TGTGCCAGCAGTCCCCGGACAGGGGGCCGGACCGGGGAGCTGTTTTTT
TRBV12-3/TRBV12-4	NA	many	TRBJ2-6	CASSSGTSGANVLTF	TGTGCCAGCAGTTCCGGGACATCTGGGGCCAACGTCCTGACTTTC
TRBV6-6	NA	few	TRBJ1-2	CASSYSNPIRGYTF	TGTGCCAGCAGTTACTCTAACCCTATCCGAGGCTACACCTTC
TRBV6-5	TRBD1	many	TRBJ1-5	CASRWGQVNQPQHF	TGTGCCAGCAGGTGGGGACAGGTCAATCAGCCCCAGCATTTT